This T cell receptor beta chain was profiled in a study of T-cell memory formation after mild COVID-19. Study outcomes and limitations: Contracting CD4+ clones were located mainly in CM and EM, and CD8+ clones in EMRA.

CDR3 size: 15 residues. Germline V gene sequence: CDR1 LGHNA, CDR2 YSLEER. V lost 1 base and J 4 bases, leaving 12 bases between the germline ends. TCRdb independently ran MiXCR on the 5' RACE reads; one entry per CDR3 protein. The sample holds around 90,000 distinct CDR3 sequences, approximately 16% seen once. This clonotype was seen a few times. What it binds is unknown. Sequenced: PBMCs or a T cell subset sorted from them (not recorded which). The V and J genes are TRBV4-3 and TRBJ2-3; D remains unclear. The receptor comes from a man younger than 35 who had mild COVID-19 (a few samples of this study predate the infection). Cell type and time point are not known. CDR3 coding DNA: TGCGCCAGCAGCCAAGTGGATTGGGCCGCAGATACGCAGTATTTT. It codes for CASSQVDWAADTQYF.